Given below is one T cell receptor (beta chain) in context. As yet, its antigen is unknown. Additional DNA sequences in this sample encode the identical CDR3. The intended depth for sequencing was 1 in 200,000 to 1 in 1 million T cells. The protocol was immunoSEQ multiplex PCR, while the TCRdb copy is restricted to in-frame clones and leaves out a portion. In the table there are 70,000 to 80,000 clones, over 65% of which are singletons. These data belong to a study of cytotoxic CD8 clonotypes in ibrutinib-treated CLL. The overall study: Specimens for response were gathered following a median about a year of therapy, spanning 6 to 36. Study-wide results and caveats: At ibrutinib response, clonality increased, and at progression it declined back toward baseline.

This clonotype was obtained from a human donor with chronic lymphocytic leukemia. This sample comprised PBMCs, obtained after 24 months of ibrutinib treatment.

CDR3 DNA sequence: TGCGCCAGCAGCCTGGGACCCACCGGGGAGCTGTTTTTT. Protein product: CASSLGPTGELFF. This chain joins TRBV5-1 and TRBJ2-2; D possibly matches TRBD1 or TRBD2 (5 bases each). CDR1 and CDR2 (germline): SGHRS, YFSETQ. The CDR3 sequence is 13 residues long. Trimming took off 4 bases at V and 4 bases at J, with 8 bases between the two ends.